These T cell receptor beta chains were read from a single sample in a study of technical replicates of blood from several donors. Method: immunoSEQ multiplex PCR; TCRdb's copy keeps in-frame clones and lacks some. The data contain tens of thousands of clones, 92% of them seen just once; the ten biggest clones take up 0.39%. Sequencing input: T cells isolated from PBMCs. The receptors shown here come from a human donor in good health. Each CDR3 is given with its conserved first and last residue. The order of the fields is clone size, D gene, J gene, V gene, CDR3 protein, CDR3 DNA. The D gene is left open where the match is weak. Clone size is given for some rows only: seen once, a few or many times, or a class if the clone is expanded.

size: NA
D: TRBD2
J: TRBJ2-1
V: TRBV4-2
CDR3: CASTSGTSNNEQFF
DNA: TGTGCCAGCACCTCCGGGACTAGCAACAATGAGCAGTTCTTC

size: NA
D: NA
J: TRBJ1-1
V: TRBV6-5
CDR3: CASSGWGASEAFF
DNA: TGTGCCAGCAGTGGCTGGGGAGCCTCTGAAGCTTTCTTT

size: NA
D: NA
J: TRBJ1-3
V: TRBV6-5
CDR3: CASSLGGYNTGNTIYF
DNA: TGTGCCAGCAGTTTAGGCGGGTATAATACTGGAAACACCATATATTTT

size: once
D: NA
J: TRBJ1-4
V: TRBV11-2
CDR3: CASSPHANEKLFF
DNA: TGTGCCAGCAGCCCCCATGCTAATGAAAAACTGTTTTTT

size: NA
D: NA
J: TRBJ1-2
V: TRBV6-7
CDR3: CASSYSYRDYGYTF
DNA: TGTGCCAGCAGTTACTCTTACAGAGACTATGGCTACACCTTC

size: NA
D: NA
J: TRBJ2-2
V: TRBV4-3
CDR3: CASSQDSYIPGELFF
DNA: TGCGCCAGCAGCCAAGATTCGTACATCCCCGGGGAGCTGTTTTTT

size: NA
D: NA
J: TRBJ1-3
V: TRBV9
CDR3: CASSVDVVSGNTIYF
DNA: TGTGCCAGCAGCGTAGATGTCGTCTCTGGAAACACCATATATTTT

size: NA
D: TRBD1
J: TRBJ1-2
V: TRBV11-3
CDR3: CASSPRRQGVSGYTF
DNA: TGTGCCAGCAGCCCCCGCCGACAGGGTGTATCTGGCTACACCTTC

size: NA
D: TRBD2
J: TRBJ2-5
V: TRBV29-1
CDR3: CSVEGTSGYQETQYF
DNA: TGCAGCGTTGAGGGGACTAGCGGGTACCAAGAGACCCAGTACTTC

size: NA
D: TRBD1
J: TRBJ2-1
V: TRBV4-1
CDR3: CASSHLQGSSYNEQFF
DNA: TGCGCCAGCAGCCACTTACAGGGGAGCTCCTACAATGAGCAGTTCTTC

size: NA
D: TRBD1
J: TRBJ2-7
V: TRBV27
CDR3: CASSLSSGTGGIVDEQYF
DNA: TGTGCCAGCAGTTTATCCTCGGGGACAGGGGGCATAGTTGACGAGCAGTACTTC

size: NA
D: TRBD1
J: TRBJ1-5
V: TRBV7-2
CDR3: CASSLRTGSNQPQHF
DNA: TGTGCCAGCAGCCTTAGGACAGGGAGCAATCAGCCCCAGCATTTT

size: NA
D: TRBD2
J: TRBJ2-3
V: TRBV7-8
CDR3: CASSLALVGGGSTDTQYF
DNA: TGTGCCAGCAGCTTAGCGCTTGTAGGCGGGGGAAGCACAGATACGCAGTATTTT

size: NA
D: TRBD2
J: TRBJ2-1
V: TRBV11-2
CDR3: CASSPKLAGPLSSYNEQFF
DNA: TGTGCCAGCAGCCCAAAACTAGCGGGGCCACTTAGCTCCTACAATGAGCAGTTCTTC

size: NA
D: NA
J: TRBJ1-1
V: TRBV5-6
CDR3: CASSLIRGKAEAFF
DNA: TGTGCCAGCAGCTTGATCAGGGGAAAGGCTGAAGCTTTCTTT

size: NA
D: TRBD2
J: TRBJ2-2
V: TRBV11-3
CDR3: CASSLSGIHTGELFF
DNA: TGTGCCAGCAGCTTGAGCGGGATCCACACCGGGGAGCTGTTTTTT

size: NA
D: NA
J: TRBJ1-1
V: TRBV6-1
CDR3: CASSEAIGATEAFF
DNA: TGTGCCAGCAGTGAAGCAATTGGGGCCACTGAAGCTTTCTTT

size: NA
D: TRBD1
J: TRBJ2-3
V: TRBV28
CDR3: CASSIGQVLADTQYF
DNA: TGTGCCAGCAGCATTGGACAGGTACTCGCAGATACGCAGTATTTT

size: few
D: TRBD1
J: TRBJ1-1
V: TRBV19
CDR3: CASSRTYRGYTEAFF
DNA: TGTGCCAGTAGCCGAACCTACAGGGGATACACTGAAGCTTTCTTT

size: NA
D: TRBD1
J: TRBJ2-7
V: TRBV27
CDR3: CASRQGQGWEFYEQYF
DNA: TGTGCCAGCAGACAAGGACAGGGTTGGGAGTTTTACGAGCAGTACTTC

size: NA
D: NA
J: TRBJ2-5
V: TRBV30
CDR3: CAWSRTQETQYF
DNA: TGTGCCTGGAGTCGCACTCAAGAGACCCAGTACTTC

size: NA
D: NA
J: TRBJ2-5
V: TRBV6-1
CDR3: CASSEGEVETQYF
DNA: TGTGCCAGCAGTGAGGGGGAGGTGGAGACCCAGTACTTC

size: NA
D: NA
J: TRBJ1-1
V: TRBV11-2
CDR3: CASSLVQPGTEAFF
DNA: TGTGCCAGCAGCTTAGTGCAGCCAGGGACTGAAGCTTTCTTT

size: NA
D: TRBD2
J: TRBJ2-2
V: TRBV2
CDR3: CASNSGRDTGELFF
DNA: TGTGCCAGCAATAGCGGGAGGGACACCGGGGAGCTGTTTTTT

size: NA
D: NA
J: TRBJ2-7
V: TRBV30
CDR3: CAWSVGVGSYEQYF
DNA: TGTGCCTGGAGTGTAGGAGTAGGCTCCTACGAGCAGTACTTC

size: NA
D: NA
J: TRBJ1-1
V: TRBV7-9
CDR3: CASSLTVQPEAFF
DNA: TGTGCCAGCAGCTTAACGGTACAGCCTGAAGCTTTCTTT

size: once
D: NA
J: TRBJ1-1
V: TRBV27
CDR3: CASARGGTEAFF
DNA: TGTGCCAGTGCAAGGGGTGGCACTGAAGCTTTCTTT

size: NA
D: NA
J: TRBJ2-1
V: TRBV30
CDR3: CAWSLTVYNEQFF
DNA: TGTGCCTGGAGTCTAACTGTCTACAATGAGCAGTTCTTC

size: NA
D: TRBD1
J: TRBJ1-2
V: TRBV19
CDR3: CASSTSDRDAFYGYTF
DNA: TGTGCCAGTAGTACCTCCGACAGGGACGCCTTCTATGGCTACACCTTC

size: NA
D: NA
J: TRBJ1-2
V: TRBV19
CDR3: CASSTHDRMVYGYTF
DNA: TGTGCCAGTAGTACCCACGACAGGATGGTCTATGGCTACACCTTC

size: NA
D: TRBD1
J: TRBJ2-1
V: TRBV7-9
CDR3: CASSWTGDEQFF
DNA: TGTGCCAGCAGCTGGACAGGGGATGAGCAGTTCTTC

size: NA
D: NA
J: TRBJ2-7
V: TRBV9
CDR3: CASSPPPGDTYEQYF
DNA: TGTGCCAGCAGCCCCCCCCCAGGGGACACCTACGAGCAGTACTTC

size: NA
D: TRBD2
J: TRBJ2-7
V: TRBV6-5
CDR3: CASSTFSGSYEQYF
DNA: TGTGCCAGCAGTACGTTTAGCGGGAGCTACGAGCAGTACTTC

size: NA
D: NA
J: TRBJ2-7
V: TRBV2
CDR3: CASSDSFSYEQYF
DNA: TGTGCCAGCAGTGATAGCTTCTCCTACGAGCAGTACTTC

size: NA
D: NA
J: TRBJ1-5
V: TRBV28
CDR3: CASRGADMFSNQPQHF
DNA: TGTGCCAGCAGGGGGGCGGACATGTTTAGCAATCAGCCCCAGCATTTT

size: NA
D: NA
J: TRBJ1-1
V: TRBV5-1
CDR3: CASSWGHMNTEAFF
DNA: TGCGCCAGCAGCTGGGGACATATGAACACTGAAGCTTTCTTT

size: NA
D: NA
J: TRBJ2-5
V: TRBV11-3
CDR3: CASSFRSGWLSGETQYF
DNA: TGTGCCAGCAGTTTCAGGAGCGGGTGGCTCTCGGGTGAGACCCAGTACTTC

size: NA
D: NA
J: TRBJ2-1
V: TRBV29-1
CDR3: CSVHGGLTLDEQFF
DNA: TGCAGCGTTCACGGGGGACTGACCTTGGATGAGCAGTTCTTC

size: NA
D: NA
J: TRBJ2-7
V: TRBV6-1
CDR3: CAGMADSYEQYF
DNA: TGTGCCGGAATGGCGGACTCCTACGAGCAGTACTTC

size: NA
D: TRBD1
J: TRBJ1-5
V: TRBV30
CDR3: CAWSYRDRGSQPQHF
DNA: TGTGCCTGGAGTTACCGGGACAGGGGCTCTCAGCCCCAGCATTTT

size: NA
D: NA
J: TRBJ2-5
V: TRBV5-1
CDR3: CASSEQETQYF
DNA: TGCGCCAGCAGCGAGCAAGAGACCCAGTACTTC

size: once
D: NA
J: TRBJ1-5
V: TRBV6-5
CDR3: CASSSQGKRQPQHF
DNA: TGTGCCAGCAGTTCCCAGGGAAAACGGCAGCCCCAGCATTTT

size: NA
D: TRBD1
J: TRBJ2-7
V: TRBV2
CDR3: CASSVRTGAYEQYF
DNA: TGTGCCAGCAGTGTAAGGACAGGGGCCTACGAGCAGTACTTC

size: NA
D: NA
J: TRBJ1-1
V: TRBV25-1
CDR3: CASSEFGQGGEAFF
DNA: TGTGCCAGCAGTGAATTCGGGCAGGGTGGTGAAGCTTTCTTT

size: few
D: NA
J: TRBJ2-5
V: TRBV7-6
CDR3: CASSLVLGQQETQYF
DNA: TGTGCCAGCAGCTTAGTTTTGGGCCAGCAAGAGACCCAGTACTTC

size: NA
D: NA
J: TRBJ1-2
V: TRBV6-1
CDR3: CAARGGTYNYGYTF
DNA: TGTGCCGCCCGGGGGGGGACGTATAACTATGGCTACACCTTC